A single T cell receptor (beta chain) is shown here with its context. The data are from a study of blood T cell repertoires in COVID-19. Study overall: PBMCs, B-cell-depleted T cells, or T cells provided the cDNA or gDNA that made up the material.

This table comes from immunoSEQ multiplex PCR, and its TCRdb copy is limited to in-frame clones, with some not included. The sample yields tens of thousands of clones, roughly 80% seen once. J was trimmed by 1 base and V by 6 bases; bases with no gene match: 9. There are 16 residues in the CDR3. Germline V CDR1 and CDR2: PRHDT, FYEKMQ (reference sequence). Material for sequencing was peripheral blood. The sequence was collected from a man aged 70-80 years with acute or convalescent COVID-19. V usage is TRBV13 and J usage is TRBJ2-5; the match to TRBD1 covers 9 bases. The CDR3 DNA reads TGTGCCAGCAGTTTAAACCGGGACAGGGTCCAAGAGACCCAGTACTTC. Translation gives CASSLNRDRVQETQYF.